The 2 T cell receptor beta chains in this list originate from one sample, sequenced in a study of siplizumab effects on memory and regulatory T cells. Clones were sequenced by immunoSEQ multiplex PCR, and TCRdb holds only the in-frame ones, with some missing. This table has tens of thousands of clones, 93% appearing once. The sample consisted of CD8+ T cells sorted from blood. These receptors were collected from a human donor in good health.

V usage is TRBV18 and J usage is TRBJ2-1, with no clear D. Trimming took 1 base from V and 7 from J, leaving 14 bases between them. Per the germline V gene, CDR1 is KGHSH and CDR2 is LQKENI. The CDR3 spans 15 residues. The CDR3 loop reads CASSPLTDGKNEQFF. CDR3 DNA: TGTGCCAGCTCACCACTGACGGACGGCAAGAATGAGCAGTTCTTC.

As to this clone: Distinct nucleotide sequences in the sample also encode this CDR3. The chain carries TRBV9 and TRBJ2-7; D remains ambiguous. There are 13 residues in the CDR3. From germline, CDR1 is SGDLS and CDR2 YYNGEE. Trimming stripped 2 bases from V and 3 bases from J, with 9 bases between. The CDR3 loop is CASSVDGSYEQYF. The CDR3 coding sequence is TGTGCCAGCAGCGTGGATGGCAGCTACGAGCAGTACTTC.